The next 5 T cell receptor beta chains were all read from a single sample in a study of T cell changes during pregnancy in multiple sclerosis. Using immunoSEQ multiplex PCR, the repertoire was profiled, and TCRdb retains in-frame clones only, with some absent. Of just over 65,000 clones in the sample, roughly 89% are singletons; the top ten hold 0.86%. Sample: peripheral blood, taken in the second trimester of pregnancy. All receptors derive from a female donor with multiple sclerosis, enrolled in a pregnancy study.

This clone showed up just a few times. The V call is TRBV18, the J call TRBJ1-1; D unresolved. This CDR3 has 15 residues. Trimming stripped 2 bases from V and 2 bases from J, with 12 bases between. Germline V CDR1 and CDR2: KGHSH, LQKENI. This chain's CDR3 is CASSPSGQANTEAFF. The CDR3 DNA sequence: TGTGCCAGCTCACCAAGTGGTCAGGCCAACACTGAAGCTTTCTTT.

The CDR3 here is CASSQEQRGLAYEQYF. In nucleotides, the CDR3 is TGTGCCAGCAGCCAAGAACAAAGGGGACTAGCCTACGAGCAGTACTTC. The chain links TRBV4-2 to TRBJ2-7; the match to TRBD2 covers 8 bases. The V gene's germline CDR1 is LGHNA and CDR2 YNFKEQ. The junction had 6 bases not matched to a gene; V was cut back by 0 bases and J by 2 bases. This CDR3 contains 16 residues.

This sequence joins TRBV9 and TRBJ2-3, with 10 bases lining up with TRBD2. Germline CDR1 and CDR2: SGDLS and YYNGEE. J gave up 2 bases and V 5 bases, and 5 bases lay outside the gene matches. CDR3 length: 15 amino acids. The CDR3 coding sequence is TGTGCCAGCAGTCCGAGCGGGGGGGACACAGATACGCAGTATTTT. Translation: CASSPSGGDTDTQYF.

This chain joins TRBV7-2 and TRBJ1-2, with D possibly TRBD1 on 5 matching bases. The CDR3 contains 14 residues. V gave up 5 bases and J gave up 1 base, with 11 bases separating them. The V gene's germline CDR1 is SGHTA and CDR2 FQGNSA. The CDR3 reads CASSRTNRNYGYTF. The CDR3 DNA is TGTGCCAGCAGCCGGACAAACCGTAACTATGGCTACACCTTC.

The gene calls are TRBV5-6 and TRBJ2-5; 10 bases agree with TRBD2. Trimming cost V 4 bases and J 1 base; bases outside gene matches: 10. The CDR3 extends over 17 amino acids. From germline, CDR1 is SGHDT and CDR2 YYEEEE. The CDR3 coding sequence is TGTGCCAGCAGCCCAGTCAAGGGACTAGCGAGCCAAGAGACCCAGTACTTC. Translated: CASSPVKGLASQETQYF.